This TCR beta chain appears in the sequencing data of a study of T cells in Graves' hyperthyroidism and ophthalmopathy. There were TCR beta CDR3 regions amplified from RNA transcripts. TCR CDR3 underwent first-round RT-PCR with the HTBI primer set. MiXCR, applied by TCRdb to the multiplex PCR reads, yields one record per CDR3 protein. The sample lists around 500,000 distinct CDR3 sequences, about 16% occurring once. Ophthalmopathy cases scored 3 or more on the Clinical Activity Score and 4 or more on NOSPECS grade, with duration below 3 months. The CDR3 is 15 residues long. V was clipped by 7 bases and J by 2 bases; unmatched bases: 8. CDR1 is MNHEY and CDR2 is SVGEGT in the germline V gene. About this clonotype itself: Since a much larger clone is just one base distant, this may be a read error.

This sequence was found in a woman aged 25-40 years with Graves' ophthalmopathy. This rearrangement joins TRBV6-2 or TRBV6-3 to TRBJ1-5; 7 positions agree with TRBD1. The sequencing input was blood. In DNA, the CDR3 is TGTGCCAGCATCCTAGAAGGGGGCGGCAATCAGCCCCAGCATTTT. It specifies CASILEGGGNQPQHF.